This TCR beta chain stems from a study of OX40 agonist ivuxolimab in advanced cancers. Study in general: Patients achieving partial responses numbered three: one hepatocellular carcinoma case and two cutaneous melanoma cases.

This clone was seen more than once but under ten times. Trimming at V came to 5 bases and at J to 0 bases, leaving 4 bases not matched to a gene. Germline CDR1 and CDR2: LNHDA and SQIVND (reference sequence). The CDR3 spans 15 residues. The repertoire was sequenced with immunoSEQ multiplex PCR; TCRdb's copy has only in-frame clones and lacks some. The table has approximately 80,000 clones, around 90% seen once. This clonotype was sampled from an adult with an advanced solid tumor such as melanoma, head and neck, liver or kidney cancer. The chain joins TRBV19 to TRBJ1-1; 9 bases align to TRBD1. Material: CD4+ or CD8+ T cells sorted from blood, obtained in a trial of the OX40 agonist ivuxolimab. The CDR3 here is CASSPWDRVNTEAFF. CDR3 coding DNA: TGTGCCAGTAGTCCCTGGGACAGGGTGAACACTGAAGCTTTCTTT.